The 27 T cell receptor beta chains reported below all come from one sample, sequenced in a study of cytomegalovirus exposure and HLA in healthy donors. The study ran its PCR with 60 Vbeta and 13 Jbeta primers. The method was immunoSEQ multiplex PCR; TCRdb's version includes in-frame clones alone and lacks a portion of them. The sample carries approximately 100,000 clones, more than 60% recorded once. The specimen was PBMCs. The receptors stem from a man between 18 and 35 years old in good health and CMV-seropositive.

V and J are TRBV6-1 and TRBJ2-7; TRBD2 agrees at 11 bases. The germline V gene has CDR1 MNHNS and CDR2 SASEGT. The V gene end was trimmed by 2 bases and the J gene end by 8 bases; junction bases not matched to a gene: 11. This CDR3 has 16 amino acids. The chain's CDR3 is CASSENPSSGGLQQYF. CDR3 coding DNA: TGTGCCAGCAGTGAAAATCCGTCTAGCGGGGGGCTCCAGCAGTACTTC.

CDR3 DNA sequence: TGCGCCAGCAGCTTAAAGACAGGGGGCGCCGCAGATACGCAGTATTTT. Translating it yields CASSLKTGGAADTQYF. The chain has TRBV5-1 and TRBJ2-3, with TRBD1 matching 10 bases. The V gene end was trimmed by 2 bases and the J gene end by 4 bases; junction bases not matched to a gene: 7. CDR1 and CDR2 from the germline V gene are SGHRS and YFSETQ. The CDR3 covers 16 residues.

The chain combines TRBV29-1 with TRBJ2-4; TRBD2 is a possible D gene (6 bases). Germline V CDR1 and CDR2: SQVTM, ANQGSEA. Deletions cut 3 bases from V and 0 bases from J, with 12 bases between. CDR3 size: 15 residues. The CDR3 DNA sequence: TGCAGCGTTGAGTCGGGGACTCTAGCCAAAAACATTCAGTACTTC. Its protein is CSVESGTLAKNIQYF.

The chain links TRBV4-1 to TRBJ2-3; 9 bases agree with TRBD1. Germline trimming cut 2 bases from V and 2 bases from J; bases unmatched to any gene: 5. CDR1 MGHRA and CDR2 YSYEKL come from the germline V gene. The CDR3 length is 16 residues. This CDR3 reads CASSQKQGANTDTQYF. The CDR3 DNA follows: TGCGCCAGCAGCCAAAAACAGGGGGCGAACACAGATACGCAGTATTTT.

This clone was picked up a small number of times. V and J are TRBV5-6 and TRBJ2-7; 7 bases line up with TRBD1. Germline assignment: CDR1 SGHDT and CDR2 YYEEEE. V gave up 3 bases and J gave up 2 bases; unmatched junction bases: 2. The CDR3 totals 13 residues. DNA for the CDR3: TGTGCCAGCAGCTATGGGACAGCCTACGAGCAGTACTTC. Amino acids: CASSYGTAYEQYF.

The chain carries TRBV6-5 and TRBJ1-2; tentative D call: TRBD1 (6 bases). The germline V gene has CDR1 MNHEY and CDR2 SVGAGI. The ends were cut back, 5 bases at V and 4 bases at J, with 11 bases in the middle. The CDR3 totals 13 residues. This CDR3 is CASSGDKFYGYTF. In DNA, the CDR3 is TGTGCCAGCAGTGGGGACAAGTTCTATGGCTACACCTTC.

The rearrangement joins TRBV7-9 to TRBJ2-3, with D maybe TRBD2 (6 bases). Per germline, CDR1 SEHNR and CDR2 FQNEAQ (reference sequence). The V and J ends lost 4 bases and 0 bases respectively, with 14 bases between them. This CDR3 has 16 amino acids. As DNA, the CDR3 is TGTGCCAGCAGCTCCCAAATGGGGGGAAGCACAGATACGCAGTATTTT. This sequence encodes CASSSQMGGSTDTQYF.

The rearrangement joins TRBV7-2 to TRBJ2-2, with unresolved D. CDR1 is SGHTA and CDR2 is FQGNSA in the germline V gene. This CDR3 comprises 14 residues. Trimming removed 5 bases at V and 2 bases at J, with 9 bases between. The CDR3 loop reads CASSAAANTGELFF. The CDR3 DNA sequence: TGTGCCAGCAGCGCCGCGGCTAACACCGGGGAGCTGTTTTTT.

This rearrangement joins TRBV7-2 to TRBJ2-5, with TRBD2 matching over 10 bases. Germline V gene sequence: CDR1 SGHTA, CDR2 FQGNSA. CDR3 size: 16 residues. The V segment lost 1 base and the J segment 2 bases; nucleotides outside the gene matches: 4. CDR3 coding DNA: TGTGCCAGCAGCTTAGTTAGCGGGGGGAATCAAGAGACCCAGTACTTC. Its protein is CASSLVSGGNQETQYF.

The chain has TRBV5-1 and TRBJ1-2, with 8 bases that match TRBD1. Germline values: CDR1 SGHRS, CDR2 YFSETQ. Trimming took 0 bases from V and 6 from J; bases not matched to a gene: 7. The CDR3 loop spans 15 amino acids. DNA of the CDR3: TGCGCCAGCAGCTTGGTGGCAGGGGGCCCCGATGGCTACACCTTC. Translating gives CASSLVAGGPDGYTF.

This clone was picked up one time. The rearrangement joins TRBV11-3 to TRBJ2-1, with TRBD1 matching over 11 bases. CDR3 size: 15 residues. V trimming: 5 bases; J trimming: 8 bases; junction bases outside the gene matches: 8. From germline, CDR1 is SGHNT and CDR2 YENEEA. The CDR3 DNA reads as TGTGCCAGCAGCGACCGGGACAGGGGGTTCGATGAGCAGTTCTTC. Encoded protein: CASSDRDRGFDEQFF.

This chain uses TRBV6-1 with TRBJ1-1, with a tentative D call TRBD1 (5 bases). Germline CDR1 is MNHNS and CDR2 is SASEGT. This CDR3 is 16 amino acids long. Trimming left V 4 bases short and J 4 bases short, with 19 bases between. In DNA form, the CDR3 reads TGTGCCAGCAGTGTGCGGTCTAGGGGTCTGAGCACTGAAGCTTTCTTT. Amino acid sequence: CASSVRSRGLSTEAFF.

V and J are TRBV5-8 and TRBJ1-1; D uncertain. Germline CDR1 reads SGHTS; CDR2 reads YDEGEE. This CDR3 region has 16 residues. V lost 3 bases, J lost 2 bases, and 17 bases lay in between. CDR3 in DNA: TGTGCCAGCAGCTGGAAGCGTTCTGTATTCAACACTGAAGCTTTCTTT. This encodes CASSWKRSVFNTEAFF.

The chain uses TRBV12-5 and TRBJ1-1; no clear D. Germline loops: CDR1 LGHNT, CDR2 FRNRAP. V lost 3 bases and J lost 1, with 6 bases in between. This CDR3 region has 13 residues. In DNA form, the CDR3 reads TGTGCTAGTGGTTTCGGCGGGAACACTGAAGCTTTCTTT. It specifies CASGFGGNTEAFF.

The J gene is TRBJ2-2, the V gene TRBV9; TRBD1 agrees at 7 bases. Germline loops: CDR1 SGDLS, CDR2 YYNGEE. CDR3 length: 15 amino acids. J gave up 6 bases and V 3 bases, and 8 bases lay outside the gene matches. Written as DNA, the CDR3 is TGTGCCAGCAGCGCCACGACAGGGATCGCCGGGGAGCTGTTTTTT. This sequence encodes CASSATTGIAGELFF.

The J gene is TRBJ2-3, the V gene TRBV7-9, with a possible D match to TRBD2 (5 bases). CDR1 and CDR2 (germline): SEHNR, FQNEAQ (reference sequence). Between the trimmed V and J ends, which lost 5 bases and 2 bases, there was a span of 11 bases. The length of the CDR3 is 14 residues. CDR3 in amino acids: CASSLRVTTDTQYF. In DNA form, the CDR3 reads TGTGCCAGCAGCCTGAGGGTGACCACAGATACGCAGTATTTT.

This clone showed up just a few times. The rearrangement uses TRBV10-3 and TRBJ2-1; 10 bases are a match to TRBD1. Per the germline V gene, CDR1 is ENHRY and CDR2 is SYGVKD. The ends lost 10 bases at V and 6 bases at J; junction bases unmatched: 6. The CDR3 runs 13 residues. The CDR3 region is CATEGQGTNEQFF. CDR3 coding DNA: TGTGCCACCGAGGGACAGGGGACCAATGAGCAGTTCTTC.

DNA for the CDR3: TGTGCCAGCAGCTTATCGCAGACCGGGGAGCTGTTTTTT. This gives the protein CASSLSQTGELFF. The chain uses TRBV7-9 and TRBJ2-2; D gene uncertain. Germline V gene lookup returns CDR1 SEHNR and CDR2 FQNEAQ (reference sequence). This CDR3 contains 13 residues. V lost 2 bases and J lost 5, with 6 bases in between.

The V gene is TRBV30, the J gene TRBJ1-3, with D unclear. Germline lookup yields CDR1 GTSNPN and CDR2 SVGIG (reference sequence). The ends were cut back, 7 bases at V and 0 bases at J, with 13 bases in the middle. This CDR3 spans 14 amino acids. CDR3 DNA: TGTGCCTCCCGCCGTCGGGGCTCTGGAAACACCATATATTTT. Its protein is CASRRRGSGNTIYF.

CDR3 nucleotides: TGTGCCAGCAGTTACGGGACAGCTGCAACTAATGAAAAACTGTTTTTT. This translates into CASSYGTAATNEKLFF. V and J are TRBV6-5 and TRBJ1-4; 7 nucleotides agree with TRBD1. The length of the CDR3 is 16 residues. V trimming: 2 bases; J trimming: 0 bases; junction bases outside the gene matches: 3. The V gene's germline CDR1 is MNHEY and CDR2 SVGAGI.

The V gene is TRBV5-4, the J gene TRBJ2-7, with 8 bases aligning to TRBD2. The CDR3 is 13 residues long. V lost 1 base to trimming and J lost 7 bases; unmatched junction nucleotides: 4. Germline V gives CDR1 SGHNT, CDR2 YYREEE (reference sequence). The CDR3 DNA reads TGTGCCAGCAGCTTGCCGGGAGGGGAAGAGCAGTACTTC. It is translated as CASSLPGGEEQYF.

The V gene is TRBV4-1, the J gene TRBJ2-3, with D possibly TRBD2 on 5 matching bases. Deletions cut 0 bases from V and 4 bases from J, with 11 bases between. This CDR3 has 15 amino acids. CDR1 is MGHRA, CDR2 YSYEKL, per germline. The CDR3 region has the DNA TGCGCCAGCAGCCAAGACGGGGTGATTGCAGATACGCAGTATTTT. This codes for CASSQDGVIADTQYF.

This chain uses TRBV27 with TRBJ2-7; weak D call: TRBD2 (6 bases). The CDR3 is 12 residues long. Germline assignment: CDR1 MNHEY and CDR2 SMNVEV (reference sequence). The V and J ends lost 4 bases and 2 bases respectively, with 6 bases between them. CDR3 region: CASSSGAYEQYF. The CDR3 DNA sequence: TGTGCCAGCAGTTCGGGGGCCTACGAGCAGTACTTC.

J is TRBJ2-3 and V is TRBV5-1, with 8 positions matching TRBD2. The germline gives CDR1 SGHRS, CDR2 YFSETQ. V lost 4 bases to trimming and J lost 1 base; unmatched junction nucleotides: 17. The CDR3 consists of 19 residues. CDR3 in amino acids: CASSLSLVGSGGGTDTQYF. CDR3 nucleotide sequence: TGCGCCAGCAGCCTGAGCCTGGTCGGGAGCGGGGGCGGCACAGATACGCAGTATTTT.

This clone turned up a few times. The V and J genes are TRBV18 and TRBJ1-1; D ambiguous. With 1 base removed from V and 5 bases from J, the gap between germline ends came to 11 bases. This CDR3 contains 14 residues. Germline V CDR1 and CDR2: KGHSH, LQKENI. The CDR3 DNA sequence: TGTGCCAGCTCACCACGCCCTGCGGGGACTGAAGCTTTCTTT. It specifies CASSPRPAGTEAFF.

V is TRBV5-1 and J is TRBJ2-2; 10 bases are shared with TRBD1. CDR1 and CDR2 from the germline V gene are SGHRS and YFSETQ. J lost 4 bases, V lost 2 bases, and 5 bases had no gene match. The CDR3 has 16 residues. The CDR3: CASSFTGTGVTGELFF. CDR3 bases: TGCGCCAGCAGCTTTACCGGGACAGGGGTCACCGGGGAGCTGTTTTTT.

The V and J genes are TRBV9 and TRBJ1-6, with 8 bases identical to TRBD1. The length of the CDR3 is 20 residues. CDR1 and CDR2 from the germline V gene are SGDLS and YYNGEE. V gave up 1 base and J gave up 0 bases; unmatched junction bases: 12. For the CDR3, the DNA is TGTGCCAGCAGCGTATCGAAGGACCGGGACAGGAGCTCCTATAATTCACCCCTCCACTTT. Its protein is CASSVSKDRDRSSYNSPLHF.